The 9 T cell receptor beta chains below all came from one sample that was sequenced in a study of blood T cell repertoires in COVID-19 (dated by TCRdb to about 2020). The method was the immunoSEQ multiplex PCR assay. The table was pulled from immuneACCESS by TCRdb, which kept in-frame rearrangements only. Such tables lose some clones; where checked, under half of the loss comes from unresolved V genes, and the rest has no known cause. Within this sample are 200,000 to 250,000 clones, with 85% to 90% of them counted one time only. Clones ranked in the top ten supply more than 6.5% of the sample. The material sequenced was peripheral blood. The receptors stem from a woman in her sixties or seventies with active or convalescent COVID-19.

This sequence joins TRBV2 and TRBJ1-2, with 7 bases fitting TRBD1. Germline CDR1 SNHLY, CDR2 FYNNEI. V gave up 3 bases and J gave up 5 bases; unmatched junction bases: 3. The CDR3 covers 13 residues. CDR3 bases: TGTGCCAGCAGTGATGACAGGGAGTATGGCTACACCTTC. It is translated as CASSDDREYGYTF.

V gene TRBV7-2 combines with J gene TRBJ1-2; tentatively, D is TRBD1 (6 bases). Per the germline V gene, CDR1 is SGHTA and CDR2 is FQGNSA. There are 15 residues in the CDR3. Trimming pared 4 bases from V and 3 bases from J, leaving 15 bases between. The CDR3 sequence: CASSSRTEGYYGYTF. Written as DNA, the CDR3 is TGTGCCAGCAGCTCCAGGACAGAAGGTTACTATGGCTACACCTTC.

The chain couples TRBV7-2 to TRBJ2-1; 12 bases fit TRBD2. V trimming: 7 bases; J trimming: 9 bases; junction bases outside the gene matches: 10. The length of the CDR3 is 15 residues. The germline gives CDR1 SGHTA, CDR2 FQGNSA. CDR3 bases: TGTGCCAGCAACCTAATCCTAGCGGGGGGGCGTGAGCAGTTCTTC. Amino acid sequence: CASNLILAGGREQFF. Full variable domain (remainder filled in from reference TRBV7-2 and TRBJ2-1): GAGVSQSPSNKVTEKGKDVELRCDPISGHTALYWYRQSLGQGLEFLIYFQGNSAPDKSGLPSDRFSAERTGGSVSTLTIQRTQQEDSAVYLCASNLILAGGREQFFGPGTRLTVL.

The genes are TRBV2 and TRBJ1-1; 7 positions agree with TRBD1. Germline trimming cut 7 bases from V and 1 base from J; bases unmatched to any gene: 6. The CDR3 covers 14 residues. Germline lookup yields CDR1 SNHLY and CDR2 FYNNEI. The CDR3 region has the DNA TGTGCCAGCACCCTGGACAGGACGAACACTGAAGCTTTCTTT. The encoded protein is CASTLDRTNTEAFF. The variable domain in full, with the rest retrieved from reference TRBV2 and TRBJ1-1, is EPEVTQTPSHQVTQMGQEVILRCVPISNHLYFYWYRQILGQKVEFLVSFYNNEISEKSEIFDDQFSVERPDGSNFTLKIRSTKLEDSAMYFCASTLDRTNTEAFFGQGTRLTVV.

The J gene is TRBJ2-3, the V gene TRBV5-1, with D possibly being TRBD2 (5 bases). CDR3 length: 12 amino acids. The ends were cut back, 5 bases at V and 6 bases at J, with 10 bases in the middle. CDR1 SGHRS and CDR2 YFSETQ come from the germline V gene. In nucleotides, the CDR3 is TGCGCCAGCAGTCCGTCGGGGGATACGCAGTATTTT. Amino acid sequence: CASSPSGDTQYF.

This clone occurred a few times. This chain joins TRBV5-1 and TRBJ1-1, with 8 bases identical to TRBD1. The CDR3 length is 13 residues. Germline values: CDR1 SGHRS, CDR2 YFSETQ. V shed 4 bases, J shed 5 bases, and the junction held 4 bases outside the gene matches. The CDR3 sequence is CASSGQGQTEAFF. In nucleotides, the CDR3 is TGCGCCAGCAGCGGACAGGGTCAGACTGAAGCTTTCTTT.

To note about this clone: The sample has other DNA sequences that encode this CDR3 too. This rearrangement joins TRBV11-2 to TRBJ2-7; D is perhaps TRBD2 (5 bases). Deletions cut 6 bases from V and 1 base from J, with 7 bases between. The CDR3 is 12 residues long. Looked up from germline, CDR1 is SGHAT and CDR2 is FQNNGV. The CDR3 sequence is CASSLASYEQYF. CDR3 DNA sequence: TGTGCCAGCAGTCTAGCTTCCTACGAGCAGTACTTC.

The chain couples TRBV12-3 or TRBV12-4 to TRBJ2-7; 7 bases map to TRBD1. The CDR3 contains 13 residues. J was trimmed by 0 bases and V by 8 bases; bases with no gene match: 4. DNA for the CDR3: TGTGCCAGCGCCCGGACAGGCTCCTACGAGCAGTACTTC. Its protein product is CASARTGSYEQYF.

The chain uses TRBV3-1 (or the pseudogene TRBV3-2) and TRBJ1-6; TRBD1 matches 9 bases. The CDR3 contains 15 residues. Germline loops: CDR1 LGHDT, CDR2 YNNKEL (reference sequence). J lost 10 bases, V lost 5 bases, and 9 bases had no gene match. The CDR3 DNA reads TGTGCCAGCAGCGATTCCGGGACAGGGAGCTCACCCCTCCACTTT. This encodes CASSDSGTGSSPLHF.